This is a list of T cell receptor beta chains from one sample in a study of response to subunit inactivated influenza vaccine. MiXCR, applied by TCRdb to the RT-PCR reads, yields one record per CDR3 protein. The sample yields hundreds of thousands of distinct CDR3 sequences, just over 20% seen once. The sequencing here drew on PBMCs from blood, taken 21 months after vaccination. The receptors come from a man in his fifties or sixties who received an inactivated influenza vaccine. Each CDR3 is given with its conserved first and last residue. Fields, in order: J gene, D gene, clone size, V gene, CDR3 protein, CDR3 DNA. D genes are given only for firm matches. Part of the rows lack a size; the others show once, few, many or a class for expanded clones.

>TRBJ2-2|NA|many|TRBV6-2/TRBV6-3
CASSQAGELFF
TGTGCCAGCAGTCAGGCCGGGGAGCTGTTTTTT
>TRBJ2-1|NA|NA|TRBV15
CATSRGAANNEQFF
TGTGCCACCAGCAGGGGGGCAGCGAACAATGAGCAGTTCTTC
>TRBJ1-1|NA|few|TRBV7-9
CASSRETGTEAFF
TGTGCCAGCTCTAGGGAAACGGGGACTGAAGCTTTCTTT
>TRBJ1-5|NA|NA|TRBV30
CAWSLSNQPQHF
TGTGCCTGGAGCCTGAGCAATCAGCCCCAGCATTTT
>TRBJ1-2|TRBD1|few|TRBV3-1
CASSPGGTGFYGYTF
TGTGCCAGCAGCCCGGGAGGGACAGGCTTCTATGGCTACACCTTC
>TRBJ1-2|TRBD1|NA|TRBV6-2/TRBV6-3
CASSPGQGSNYGYTF
TGTGCCAGCAGCCCCGGACAGGGCTCTAACTATGGCTACACCTTC
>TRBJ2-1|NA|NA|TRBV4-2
CASSQDYYGREQFF
TGTGCCAGCAGCCAAGACTACTACGGCCGTGAGCAGTTCTTC
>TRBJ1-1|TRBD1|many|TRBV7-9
CASSSDRGTMNTEAFF
TGTGCCAGCAGCTCCGACAGGGGGACCATGAACACTGAAGCTTTCTTT
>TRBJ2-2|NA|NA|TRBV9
CASSVERASGELFF
TGTGCCAGCAGCGTAGAGCGGGCTTCTGGGGAGCTGTTTTTT
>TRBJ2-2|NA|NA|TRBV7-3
CASRFDRNTGELFF
TGTGCCAGCAGATTTGACAGGAACACCGGGGAGCTGTTTTTT
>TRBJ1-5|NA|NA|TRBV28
CASSSSLTALYSNQPEHF
TGTGCCAGCAGTTCTTCACTGACAGCCTTGTATAGCAATCAGCCCGAGCATTTT
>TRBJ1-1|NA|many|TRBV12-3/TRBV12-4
CASSPTGGSTEAFF
TGTGCCAGCAGTCCGACAGGTGGAAGCACTGAAGCTTTCTTT
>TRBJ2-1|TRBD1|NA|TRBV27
CATASGGQGIHEQFF
TGTGCCACCGCGTCGGGGGGACAGGGGATTCATGAGCAGTTCTTC
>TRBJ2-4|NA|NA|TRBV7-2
CASSLLTILSGIQYF
TGTGCCAGCAGCCTCCTGACGATCCTCTCGGGCATTCAGTACTTC
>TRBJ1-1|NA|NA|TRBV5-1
CASSTGTEAFF
TGCGCCAGCAGTACAGGGACTGAAGCTTTCTTT
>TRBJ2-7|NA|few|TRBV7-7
CASSLELYYEQYF
TGTGCCAGCAGCTTAGAACTATACTACGAGCAGTACTTC
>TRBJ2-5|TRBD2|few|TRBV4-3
CASSQDRLAEETQYF
TGCGCCAGCAGCCAAGATCGACTAGCGGAAGAGACCCAGTACTTC
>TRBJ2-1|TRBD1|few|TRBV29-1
CSVEGDRGLINEQFF
TGCAGCGTTGAAGGGGACAGGGGGCTTATCAATGAGCAGTTCTTC
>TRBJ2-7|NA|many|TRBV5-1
CASSSPGPTYEQYF
TGCGCCAGCAGCTCACCGGGCCCAACCTACGAGCAGTACTTC